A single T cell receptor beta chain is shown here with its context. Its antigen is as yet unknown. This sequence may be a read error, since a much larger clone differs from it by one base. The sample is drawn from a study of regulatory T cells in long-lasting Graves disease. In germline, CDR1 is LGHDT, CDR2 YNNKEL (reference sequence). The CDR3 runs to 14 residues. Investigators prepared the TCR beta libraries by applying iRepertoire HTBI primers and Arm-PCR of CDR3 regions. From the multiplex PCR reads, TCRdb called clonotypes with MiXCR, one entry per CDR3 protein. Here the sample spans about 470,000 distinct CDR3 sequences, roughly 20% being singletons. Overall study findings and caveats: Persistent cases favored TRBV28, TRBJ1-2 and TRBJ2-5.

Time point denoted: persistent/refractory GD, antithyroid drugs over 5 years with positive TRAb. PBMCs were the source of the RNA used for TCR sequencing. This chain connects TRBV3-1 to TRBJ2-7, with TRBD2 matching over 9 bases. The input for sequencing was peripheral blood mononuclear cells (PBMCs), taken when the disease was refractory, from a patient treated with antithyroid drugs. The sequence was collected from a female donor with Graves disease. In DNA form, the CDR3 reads TGTGCCGGCAGCCAAGGGCTAGCGGGATCCGAGCAGTACTTC. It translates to CAGSQGLAGSEQYF.